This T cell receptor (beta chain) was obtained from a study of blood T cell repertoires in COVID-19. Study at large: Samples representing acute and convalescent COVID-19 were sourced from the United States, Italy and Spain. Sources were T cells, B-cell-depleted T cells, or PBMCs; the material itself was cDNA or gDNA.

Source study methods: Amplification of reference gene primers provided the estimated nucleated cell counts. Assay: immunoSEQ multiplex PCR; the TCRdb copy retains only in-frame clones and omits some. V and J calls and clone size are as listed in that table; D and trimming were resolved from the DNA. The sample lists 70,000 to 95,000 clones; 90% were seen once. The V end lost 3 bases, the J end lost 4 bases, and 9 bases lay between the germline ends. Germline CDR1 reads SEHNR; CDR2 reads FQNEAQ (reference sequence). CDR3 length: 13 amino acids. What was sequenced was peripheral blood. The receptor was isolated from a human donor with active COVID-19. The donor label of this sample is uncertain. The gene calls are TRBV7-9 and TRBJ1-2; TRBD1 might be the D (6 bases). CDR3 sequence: CASSFGQSYGYTF. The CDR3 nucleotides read TGTGCCAGCAGCTTTGGACAGTCCTATGGCTACACCTTC.